This TCR beta chain was sequenced in a study of cytomegalovirus exposure and HLA in healthy donors. Per germline, CDR1 SGDLS and CDR2 YYNGEE. V gave up 3 bases and J gave up 4 bases, with 11 bases separating them. This CDR3 has 15 amino acids. The PCR employed 60 Vbeta primers together with 13 Jbeta primers. Measured with immunoSEQ multiplex PCR; TCRdb has only the in-frame clones, and not every one. The sample includes about 180,000 clones, around three quarters of them seen just once. The specimen was PBMCs. The chain joins TRBV9 to TRBJ1-6; no clear D gene. This TCR was sampled from a woman aged 25 to 39 in good health and CMV-seropositive. Here the CDR3 DNA reads TGTGCCAGCAGCGCCACACCGGGGTATAATTCACCCCTCCACTTT. This encodes CASSATPGYNSPLHF.